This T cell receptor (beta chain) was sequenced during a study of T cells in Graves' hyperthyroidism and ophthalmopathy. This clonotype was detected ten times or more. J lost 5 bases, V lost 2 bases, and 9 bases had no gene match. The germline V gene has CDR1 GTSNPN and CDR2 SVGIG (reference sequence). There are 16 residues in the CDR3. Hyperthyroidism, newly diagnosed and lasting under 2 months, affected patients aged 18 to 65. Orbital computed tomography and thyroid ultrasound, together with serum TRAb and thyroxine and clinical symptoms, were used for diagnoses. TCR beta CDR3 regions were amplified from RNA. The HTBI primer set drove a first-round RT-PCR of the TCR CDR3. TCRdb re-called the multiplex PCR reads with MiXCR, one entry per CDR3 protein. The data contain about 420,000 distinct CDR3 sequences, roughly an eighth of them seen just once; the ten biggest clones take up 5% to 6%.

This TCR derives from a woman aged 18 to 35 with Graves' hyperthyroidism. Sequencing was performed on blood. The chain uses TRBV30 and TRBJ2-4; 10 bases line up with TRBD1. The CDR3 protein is CAWSIPGTGVQNIQYF. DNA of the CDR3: TGTGCCTGGAGTATCCCGGGGACAGGGGTCCAAAACATTCAGTACTTC.